This T cell receptor beta chain was recorded in a study of early T cells in non-severe SARS-CoV-2 infection. Background on the study: Chains from this unsorted whole-blood bulk RNA could not be paired. Findings and caveats of the study: There was a bias toward anti-spike CD8 responses in VDJdb matching, which missed private and CD4 specificities.

This clonotype was counted only a few times. The target antigen is unknown. Germline CDR1 reads MNHEY; CDR2 reads SVGEGT. The CDR3 is made up of 14 amino acids. V lost 6 bases and J lost 0, with 9 bases in between. Individual cDNA molecules received unique molecular identifiers. TCRdb recomputed calls from the 5' RACE reads with MiXCR, one row per CDR3 protein. The sample consists of 34,000 or so distinct CDR3 sequences, approximately 10% of them appearing once. Input material: whole blood. The V and J genes are TRBV6-2 or TRBV6-3 and TRBJ1-5; D possibly corresponds to TRBD1 (6 bases). The receptor's source is an adult who was a healthcare worker with PCR-confirmed SARS-CoV-2 infection or an uninfected control (not recorded which). CDR3 protein: CASRPQGSNQPQHF. Written as DNA, the CDR3 is TGTGCCAGCAGGCCACAGGGTAGCAATCAGCCCCAGCATTTT.